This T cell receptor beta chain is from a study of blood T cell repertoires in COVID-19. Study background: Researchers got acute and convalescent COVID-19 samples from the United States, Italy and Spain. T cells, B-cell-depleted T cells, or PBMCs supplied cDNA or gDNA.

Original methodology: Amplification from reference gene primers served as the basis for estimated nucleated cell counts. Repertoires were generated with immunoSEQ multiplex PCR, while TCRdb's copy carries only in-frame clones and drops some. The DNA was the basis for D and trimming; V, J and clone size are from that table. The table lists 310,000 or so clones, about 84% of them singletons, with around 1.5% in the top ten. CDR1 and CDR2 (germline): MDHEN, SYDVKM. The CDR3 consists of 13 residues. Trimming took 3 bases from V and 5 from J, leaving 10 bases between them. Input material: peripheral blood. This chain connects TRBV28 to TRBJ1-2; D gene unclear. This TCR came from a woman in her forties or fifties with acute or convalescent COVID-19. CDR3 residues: CASSFSEGYGYTF. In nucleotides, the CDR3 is TGTGCCAGCAGTTTCTCAGAGGGATATGGCTACACCTTC.